The rows below give T cell receptor beta chains drawn from one sample of a study of cytomegalovirus exposure and HLA in healthy donors. The table came from immunoSEQ multiplex PCR; TCRdb's copy has only in-frame clones and leaves some out. The data show under 150,000 clones, 75% to 85% seen once. The sequenced sample consisted of PBMCs. Receptor source: a woman between 40 and 50 years old in good health and CMV-seropositive. Each CDR3 is given with its conserved first and last residue. The order of the fields is D gene, clone size, V gene, J gene, CDR3 DNA, CDR3 protein. The D gene is left open where the match is weak. Size tells how often a clone was seen (once, few, many) or the class of an expanded clone, and some rows leave it out.

>TRBD2|-|TRBV5-1|TRBJ2-3
TGCGCCAGCAGTGCGGGAGAGTGGGAAGCAGATACGCAGTATTTT
CASSAGEWEADTQYF
>-|-|TRBV5-5|TRBJ1-1
TGTGCCAGCAGCTTGGTTGGCGGTCTCACTGAAGCTTTCTTT
CASSLVGGLTEAFF
>-|-|TRBV11-2|TRBJ2-7
TGTGCCAGCAGCTCCGGCTACGAGCAGTACTTC
CASSSGYEQYF
>-|-|TRBV6-5|TRBJ1-6
TGTGCCAGCAGTACCATGGACAGAGGGGCCTCACCCCTCCACTTT
CASSTMDRGASPLHF
>-|once|TRBV6-5|TRBJ2-7
TGTGCCAGCAGTTTATCTACAGGGTTATCCTACGAGCAGTACTTC
CASSLSTGLSYEQYF
>-|-|TRBV5-4|TRBJ1-5
TGTGCCAGCAGCCGGGTGGAGCCGAGCAATCAGCCCCAGCATTTT
CASSRVEPSNQPQHF
>-|once|TRBV5-6|TRBJ1-2
TGTGCCAGCAGCTCCGATAGCCTCGACTACGCCTTC
CASSSDSLDYAF
>-|-|TRBV5-1|TRBJ2-7
TGCGCCAGCAGAGTAAGACAGGACTCCTACGAGCAGTACTTC
CASRVRQDSYEQYF
>TRBD2|-|TRBV5-4|TRBJ2-5
TGTGCCAGCAGCAATCGACTAGCGGGAGACGAGACCCAGTACTTC
CASSNRLAGDETQYF
>-|-|TRBV2|TRBJ2-7
TGTGCCAGCAGTGAATATGGGGAGACCTCCTACGAGCAGTACTTC
CASSEYGETSYEQYF